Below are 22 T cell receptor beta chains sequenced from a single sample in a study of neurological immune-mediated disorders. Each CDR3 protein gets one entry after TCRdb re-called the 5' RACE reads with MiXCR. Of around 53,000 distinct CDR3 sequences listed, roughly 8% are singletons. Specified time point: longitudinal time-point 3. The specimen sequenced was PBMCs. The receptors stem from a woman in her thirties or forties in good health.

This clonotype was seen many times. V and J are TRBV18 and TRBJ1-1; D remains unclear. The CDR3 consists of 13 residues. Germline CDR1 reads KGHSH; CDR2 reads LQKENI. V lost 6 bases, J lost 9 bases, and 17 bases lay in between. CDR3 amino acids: CASSLELRSKAFF. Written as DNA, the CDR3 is TGTGCCAGCTCGCTAGAGTTAAGGTCCAAAGCTTTCTTT.

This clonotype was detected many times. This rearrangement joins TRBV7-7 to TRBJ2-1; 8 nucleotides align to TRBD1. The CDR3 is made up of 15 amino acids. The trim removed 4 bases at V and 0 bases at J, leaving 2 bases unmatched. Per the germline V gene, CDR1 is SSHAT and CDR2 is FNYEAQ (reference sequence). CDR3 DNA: TGTGCCAGCAGCTCGGACAGGGTCTCCTACAATGAGCAGTTCTTC. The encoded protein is CASSSDRVSYNEQFF.

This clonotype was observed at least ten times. CDR3 residues: CASSLEANSPLHF. CDR3 nucleotide sequence: TGCGCCAGCAGCTTGGAAGCTAATTCACCCCTCCACTTT. The gene calls are TRBV5-1 and TRBJ1-6; no firm D call. Trimming removed 0 bases from V and 6 bases from J, with 4 bases in between. The CDR3 length is 13 residues. CDR1 SGHRS and CDR2 YFSETQ come from the germline V gene.

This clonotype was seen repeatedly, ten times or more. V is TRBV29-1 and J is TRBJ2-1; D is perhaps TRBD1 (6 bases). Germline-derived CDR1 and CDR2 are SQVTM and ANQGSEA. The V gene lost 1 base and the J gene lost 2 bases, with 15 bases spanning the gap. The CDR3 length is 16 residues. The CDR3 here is CSVEGTGFSAYNEQFF. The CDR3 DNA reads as TGCAGCGTTGAAGGAACAGGGTTCAGTGCCTACAATGAGCAGTTCTTC.

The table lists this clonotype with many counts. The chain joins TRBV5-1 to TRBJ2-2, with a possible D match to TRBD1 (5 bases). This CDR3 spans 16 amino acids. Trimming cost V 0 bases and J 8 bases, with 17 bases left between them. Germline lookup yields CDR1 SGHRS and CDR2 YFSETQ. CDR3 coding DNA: TGCGCCAGCAGCTTGGACCCCAGGCAGGGCCCTGGGGAGCTGTTTTTT. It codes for CASSLDPRQGPGELFF.

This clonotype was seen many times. Here the CDR3 DNA reads TGTGCCAGCAGCTCACGAGATTATAGCAATCAGCCCCAGCATTTT. This encodes CASSSRDYSNQPQHF. The chain employs TRBV7-2 and TRBJ1-5; D is undetermined. CDR3 length: 15 amino acids. Trimming pared 4 bases from V and 0 bases from J, leaving 10 bases between. Germline loops: CDR1 SGHTA, CDR2 FQGNSA.

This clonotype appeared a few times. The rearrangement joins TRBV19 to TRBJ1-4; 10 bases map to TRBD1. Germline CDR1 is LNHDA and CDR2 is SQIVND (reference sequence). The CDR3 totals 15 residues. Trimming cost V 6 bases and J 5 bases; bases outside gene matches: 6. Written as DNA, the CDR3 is TGTGCCAGTAGCAGGCAGACAGGGGGCAATGAAAAACTGTTTTTT. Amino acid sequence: CASSRQTGGNEKLFF.

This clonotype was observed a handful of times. CDR3 loop: CAWSKDSDEQYF. CDR3 sequence (DNA): TGTGCCTGGAGCAAGGACAGTGACGAGCAGTACTTC. The V call is TRBV30, the J call TRBJ2-7; D may be TRBD1 (6 bases). The CDR3 loop spans 12 amino acids. The ends were cut back, 3 bases at V and 5 bases at J, with 11 bases in the middle. The V gene's germline CDR1 is GTSNPN and CDR2 SVGIG (reference sequence).

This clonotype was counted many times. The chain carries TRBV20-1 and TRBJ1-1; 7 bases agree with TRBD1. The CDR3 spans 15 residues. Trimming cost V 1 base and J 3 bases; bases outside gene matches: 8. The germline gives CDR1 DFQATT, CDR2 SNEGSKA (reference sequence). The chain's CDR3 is CSARVAGGGYTEAFF. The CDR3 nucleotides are TGCAGTGCTAGAGTGGCAGGGGGTGGGTACACTGAAGCTTTCTTT.

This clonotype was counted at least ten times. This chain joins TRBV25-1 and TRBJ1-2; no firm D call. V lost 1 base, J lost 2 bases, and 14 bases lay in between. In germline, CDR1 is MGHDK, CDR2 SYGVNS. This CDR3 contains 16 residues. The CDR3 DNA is TGTGCCAGCAGTGAATCTGAGTCTGATAGGAACTATGGCTACACCTTC. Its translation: CASSESESDRNYGYTF.

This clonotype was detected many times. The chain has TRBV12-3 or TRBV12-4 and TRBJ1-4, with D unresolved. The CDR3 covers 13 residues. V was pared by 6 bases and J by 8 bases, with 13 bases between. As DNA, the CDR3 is TGTGCCAGCAGCCCTCCGCAAGGGGAAAAACTGTTTTTT. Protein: CASSPPQGEKLFF.

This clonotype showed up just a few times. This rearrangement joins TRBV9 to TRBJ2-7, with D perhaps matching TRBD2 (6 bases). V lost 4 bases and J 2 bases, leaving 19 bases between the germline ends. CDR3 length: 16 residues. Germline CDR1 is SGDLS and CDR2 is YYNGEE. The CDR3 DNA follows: TGTGCCAGCAGCCCCAAGAAATGGGGACTGGCCTACGAGCAGTACTTC. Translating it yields CASSPKKWGLAYEQYF.

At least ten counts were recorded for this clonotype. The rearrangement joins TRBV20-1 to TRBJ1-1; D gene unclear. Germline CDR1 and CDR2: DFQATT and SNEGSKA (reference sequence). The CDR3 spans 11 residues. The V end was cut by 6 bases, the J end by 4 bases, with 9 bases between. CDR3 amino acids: CSAQPGTEAFF. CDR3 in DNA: TGCAGTGCCCAACCGGGCACTGAAGCTTTCTTT.

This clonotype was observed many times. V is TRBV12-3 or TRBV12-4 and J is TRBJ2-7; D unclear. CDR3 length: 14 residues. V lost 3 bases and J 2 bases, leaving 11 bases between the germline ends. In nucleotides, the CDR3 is TGTGCCAGCAGTTTTCAGGACGGACCCTACGAGCAGTACTTC. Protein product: CASSFQDGPYEQYF.

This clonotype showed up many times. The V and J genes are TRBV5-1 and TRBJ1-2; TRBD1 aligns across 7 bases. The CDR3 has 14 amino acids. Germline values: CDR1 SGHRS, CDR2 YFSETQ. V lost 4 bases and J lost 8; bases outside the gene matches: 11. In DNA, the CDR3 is TGCGCCAGCAGCCTACAGGGGCGGAGTGACGGCTACACCTTC. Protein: CASSLQGRSDGYTF.

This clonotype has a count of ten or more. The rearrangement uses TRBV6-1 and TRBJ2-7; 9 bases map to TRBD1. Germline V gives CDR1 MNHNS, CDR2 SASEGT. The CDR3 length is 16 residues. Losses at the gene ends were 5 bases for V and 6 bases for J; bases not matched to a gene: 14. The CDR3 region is CASSPLPGQGNPEQYF. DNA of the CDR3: TGTGCCAGCAGTCCCTTACCCGGACAGGGGAACCCCGAGCAGTACTTC.

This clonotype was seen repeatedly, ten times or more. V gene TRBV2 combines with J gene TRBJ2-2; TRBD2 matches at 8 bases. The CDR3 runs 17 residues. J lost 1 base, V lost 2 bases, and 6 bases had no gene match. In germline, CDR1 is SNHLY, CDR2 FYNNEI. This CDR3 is CASSESGGGLNTGELFF. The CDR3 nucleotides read TGTGCCAGCAGTGAATCCGGGGGGGGACTGAACACCGGGGAGCTGTTTTTT.

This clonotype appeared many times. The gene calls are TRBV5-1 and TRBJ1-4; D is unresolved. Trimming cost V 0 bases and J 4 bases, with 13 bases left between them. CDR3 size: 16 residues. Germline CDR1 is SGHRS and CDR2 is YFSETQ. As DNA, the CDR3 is TGCGCCAGCAGCTTGGCCGGCAGGTCAATTAATGAAAAACTGTTTTTT. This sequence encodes CASSLAGRSINEKLFF.

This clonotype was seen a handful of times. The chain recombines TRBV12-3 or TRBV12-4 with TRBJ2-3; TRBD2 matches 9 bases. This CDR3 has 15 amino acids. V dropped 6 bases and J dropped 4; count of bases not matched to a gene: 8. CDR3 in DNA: TGTGCCAGCAGCGAGAATAGCGGGAGCCCAGATACGCAGTATTTT. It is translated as CASSENSGSPDTQYF.

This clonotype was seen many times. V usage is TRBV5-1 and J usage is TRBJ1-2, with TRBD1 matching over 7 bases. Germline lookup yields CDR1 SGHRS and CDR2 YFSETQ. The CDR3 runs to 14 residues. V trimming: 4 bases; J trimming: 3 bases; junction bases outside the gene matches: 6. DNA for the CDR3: TGCGCCAGCAGCATTTCCGGGACAGACTATGGCTACACCTTC. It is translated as CASSISGTDYGYTF. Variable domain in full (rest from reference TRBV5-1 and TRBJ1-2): KAGVTQTPRYLIKTRGQQVTLSCSPISGHRSVSWYQQTPGQGLQFLFEYFSETQRNKGNFPGRFSGRQFSNSRSEMNVSTLELGDSALYLCASSISGTDYGYTFGSGTRLTVV.

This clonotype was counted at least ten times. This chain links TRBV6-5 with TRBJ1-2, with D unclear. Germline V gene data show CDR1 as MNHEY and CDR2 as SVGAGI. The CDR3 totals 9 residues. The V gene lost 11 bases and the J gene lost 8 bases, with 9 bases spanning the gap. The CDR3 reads CAEERGYTF. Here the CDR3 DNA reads TGTGCCGAGGAGAGGGGCTACACCTTC.

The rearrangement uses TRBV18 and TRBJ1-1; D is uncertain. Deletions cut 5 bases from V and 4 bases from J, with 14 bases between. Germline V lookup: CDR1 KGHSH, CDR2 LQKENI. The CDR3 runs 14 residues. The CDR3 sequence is CASSRQAVSTEAFF. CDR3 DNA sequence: TGTGCCAGCTCAAGACAAGCGGTGAGCACTGAAGCTTTCTTT.